The 21 T cell receptor beta chains below were found in one sample sequenced in a study of blood T cells in healthy people across ages. For the second PCR, which ran for roughly 7 to 11 cycles, a sample-barcoded 5' primer and a J-beta primer mix were used. TCRdb reprocessed the 5' RACE reads with MiXCR, giving one entry per CDR3 protein. The sample holds 600,000 to 900,000 distinct CDR3 sequences, around a quarter seen once. A further study also used this sample, focusing on T cells of mothers and their children.

Sequenced sample: blood. These receptors were taken from a boy younger than 18 in good health.

The genes are TRBV5-1 and TRBJ2-3; the D gene is possibly TRBD1 (6 bases). The CDR3 is 15 amino acids. CDR1 is SGHRS, CDR2 YFSETQ, per germline. Trimming left V 2 bases short and J 2 bases short, with 12 bases between. CDR3 sequence: CASSLNRVSTDTQYF. As DNA, the CDR3 is TGCGCCAGCAGCTTAAACAGGGTTTCCACAGATACGCAGTATTTT. Combining the CDR3 with reference TRBV5-1 and TRBJ2-3 gives the whole variable domain KAGVTQTPRYLIKTRGQQVTLSCSPISGHRSVSWYQQTPGQGLQFLFEYFSETQRNKGNFPGRFSGRQFSNSRSEMNVSTLELGDSALYLCASSLNRVSTDTQYFGPGTRLTVL.

This chain joins TRBV6-6 and TRBJ2-5, with no clear D. This CDR3 region has 12 residues. Germline CDR1 is MNHNY and CDR2 is SVGAGI (reference sequence). V dropped 7 bases and J dropped 7 bases, with 13 bases sitting between them. CDR3 nucleotide sequence: TGTGCCAGCAAAGATAACTCGGTGACCCAGTACTTC. Protein product: CASKDNSVTQYF.

This rearrangement joins TRBV5-1 to TRBJ2-4; 10 nucleotides align to TRBD1. The junction had 4 bases not matched to a gene; V was cut back by 2 bases and J by 8 bases. From germline, CDR1 is SGHRS and CDR2 YFSETQ. This CDR3 comprises 14 residues. The DNA of the CDR3 is TGCGCCAGCAGCTTAGGGACAGGGGACCACATTCAGTACTTC. Its translation: CASSLGTGDHIQYF.

V and J are TRBV27 and TRBJ2-7, with D perhaps TRBD1 (6 bases). The CDR3 contains 16 residues. CDR1 and CDR2 from the germline V gene are MNHEY and SMNVEV (reference sequence). Trimming left V 2 bases short and J 5 bases short, with 19 bases between. The CDR3 DNA follows: TGTGCCAGCAGTTTAAAGGGGTACAGGGAGCGCGACGAGCAGTACTTC. It yields the protein CASSLKGYRERDEQYF.

CDR3 sequence (DNA): TGTGCCAGCAGCCGACTAGGTGGCGAGACCCAGTACTTC. Translation: CASSRLGGETQYF. The J gene is TRBJ2-5, the V gene TRBV4-2, with D perhaps matching TRBD2 (6 bases). The germline V gene encodes CDR1 LGHNA and CDR2 YNFKEQ. The CDR3 length is 13 residues. Trimming pared 4 bases from V and 5 bases from J, leaving 11 bases between.

The J gene is TRBJ2-4, the V gene TRBV6-5; TRBD1 or TRBD2 may be the D gene (5 bases each). V lost 4 bases and J lost 8, with 15 bases in between. CDR3 size: 14 residues. Germline V gene sequence: CDR1 MNHEY, CDR2 SVGAGI. CDR3 DNA sequence: TGTGCCAGCAGTTCTTCTCGAGGGGTGGACATTCAGTACTTC. Its translation is CASSSSRGVDIQYF.

V usage is TRBV20-1 and J usage is TRBJ1-1; the D is unclear. Trimming took 5 bases from V and 4 from J, leaving 20 bases between them. CDR3 size: 15 residues. Germline CDR1 and CDR2: DFQATT and SNEGSKA (reference sequence). In DNA form, the CDR3 reads TGCAGTGCTCAAGACGCCGGGTCTGGGGTCACTGAAGCTTTCTTT. Translating it yields CSAQDAGSGVTEAFF.

This clonotype has more than one count but fewer than ten. A clone one base away is much larger, so this may be a read error. This chain joins TRBV3-1 and TRBJ2-5; D ambiguous. Germline assignment: CDR1 LGHDT and CDR2 YNNKEL (reference sequence). CDR3 size: 10 residues. CDR3 bases: TGTGCCAGCAGCCAAGAGGCCCAGTACTTC. As protein: CASSQEAQYF.

This clonotype came up a few times. This is likely a read error, given that the CDR3 carries no conserved phenylalanine or tryptophan at its end. The V call is TRBV10-3, the J call TRBJ2-7; D could derive from TRBD1 or TRBD2 (5 bases each). The V end was cut by 8 bases, the J end by 5 bases, with 10 bases between. From germline, CDR1 is ENHRY and CDR2 SYGVKD. This CDR3 comprises 11 residues. As DNA, the CDR3 is TGTGCCATCGGGACCCCTGACGAGCAGTACCTC. Its protein is CAIGTPDEQYL.

V and J are TRBV7-9 and TRBJ2-1; 9 bases line up with TRBD1. From germline, CDR1 is SEHNR and CDR2 FQNEAQ (reference sequence). V gave up 7 bases and J gave up 2 bases; unmatched junction bases: 12. There are 17 residues in the CDR3. The CDR3 DNA sequence: TGTGCCAGCATCGATGCGGGGACAGGGACCACCTACAATGAGCAGTTCTTC. Amino acids: CASIDAGTGTTYNEQFF.

This clonotype has a handful of counts. The chain couples TRBV29-1 to TRBJ2-5; no reliable D call. This CDR3 has 13 residues. Deletions cut 3 bases from V and 1 base from J, with 9 bases between. Germline lookup yields CDR1 SQVTM and CDR2 ANQGSEA. CDR3 region: CSVESLRQETQYF. CDR3 in DNA: TGCAGCGTTGAGAGTCTCCGCCAAGAGACCCAGTACTTC.

This clonotype was seen ten or more times. The chain uses TRBV13 and TRBJ1-5, with no clear D. V was pared by 0 bases and J by 5 bases, with 5 bases between. Germline CDR1 is PRHDT and CDR2 is FYEKMQ (reference sequence). The CDR3 runs to 13 residues. The CDR3 DNA is TGTGCCAGCAGCTTAGGCGTGGATCAGCCCCAGCATTTT. Translated, it gives CASSLGVDQPQHF.

The chain has TRBV6-1 and TRBJ2-3; no clear D. This CDR3 contains 14 residues. From germline, CDR1 is MNHNS and CDR2 SASEGT. The V end lost 4 bases, the J end lost 2 bases, and 10 bases lay between the germline ends. CDR3 sequence reads: CASSARTPTDTQYF. The DNA of the CDR3 is TGTGCCAGCAGTGCTAGAACTCCCACAGATACGCAGTATTTT.

The genes are TRBV12-3 or TRBV12-4 and TRBJ1-2, with 7 bases identical to TRBD1. J lost 8 bases, V lost 5 bases, and 8 bases had no gene match. CDR3 length: 13 residues. CDR3: CASSTDRIRGYTF. The DNA for the CDR3 is TGTGCCAGCAGTACGGACAGGATTAGGGGCTACACCTTC.

The gene calls are TRBV14 and TRBJ2-5; the D gene could be TRBD1 or TRBD2 (5 bases each). V was pared by 0 bases and J by 7 bases, with 9 bases between. This CDR3 has 13 residues. The germline gives CDR1 SGHDN, CDR2 FVKESK. The CDR3 region is CASSQDRGGTQYF. The CDR3 region has the DNA TGTGCCAGCAGCCAAGATCGGGGCGGGACCCAGTACTTC. Using reference TRBV14 and TRBJ2-5 for the parts outside the CDR3, the full variable domain is EAGVTQFPSHSVIEKGQTVTLRCDPISGHDNLYWYRRVMGKEIKFLLHFVKESKQDESGMPNNRFLAERTGGTYSTLKVQPAELEDSGVYFCASSQDRGGTQYFGPGTRLLVL.

The gene calls are TRBV9 and TRBJ1-6; D might be TRBD1 (5 bases). CDR3 length: 14 residues. Trimming pared 3 bases from V and 7 bases from J, leaving 11 bases between. The germline V gene has CDR1 SGDLS and CDR2 YYNGEE. DNA for the CDR3: TGTGCCAGCAGCGAGGGACGGGGAAATTCACCCCTCCACTTT. Translation: CASSEGRGNSPLHF. Full variable domain (rest looked up from reference TRBV9 and TRBJ1-6): DSGVTQTPKHLITATGQRVTLRCSPRSGDLSVYWYQQSLDQGLQFLIQYYNGEERAKGNILERFSAQQFPDLHSELNLSSLELGDSALYFCASSEGRGNSPLHFGNGTRLTVT.

The chain uses TRBV6-1 and TRBJ1-3; 8 bases map to TRBD1. Trimming cost V 6 bases and J 2 bases; bases outside gene matches: 9. Per germline, CDR1 MNHNS and CDR2 SASEGT. CDR3 length equals 16 residues. This chain's CDR3 is CASRPGQGRTGNTIYF. The CDR3 nucleotides are TGTGCCAGCAGACCCGGACAGGGCCGGACTGGAAACACCATATATTTT.

The chain joins TRBV10-3 to TRBJ2-5, with D possibly matching TRBD1 (5 bases). This CDR3 has 15 residues. The germline gives CDR1 ENHRY, CDR2 SYGVKD. The V and J ends lost 0 bases and 1 base respectively, with 9 bases between them. CDR3 residues: CAISESTQGQETQYF. In DNA form, the CDR3 reads TGTGCCATCAGTGAGTCGACGCAGGGCCAAGAGACCCAGTACTTC.

The chain links TRBV20-1 to TRBJ1-2; D is ambiguous. The CDR3 is made up of 14 amino acids. The ends were cut back, 3 bases at V and 8 bases at J, with 19 bases in the middle. Germline values: CDR1 DFQATT, CDR2 SNEGSKA (reference sequence). The CDR3 is CSASGPAGPLGYTF. CDR3 sequence (DNA): TGCAGTGCTAGTGGACCGGCAGGACCCCTAGGCTACACCTTC.

The chain is built from TRBV9 and TRBJ2-3, with 11 positions matching TRBD2. The CDR3 extends over 17 amino acids. CDR1 is SGDLS, CDR2 YYNGEE, per germline. The J segment lost 2 bases and the V segment lost 0 bases, leaving 5 bases of the junction unmatched. DNA for the CDR3: TGTGCCAGCAGCGTAGGGGGGACTAGCGGATACACAGATACGCAGTATTTT. Translation: CASSVGGTSGYTDTQYF.

The J gene is TRBJ1-2, the V gene TRBV12-3 or TRBV12-4; D gene unclear. V lost 2 bases and J 5 bases, leaving 6 bases between the germline ends. This CDR3 comprises 12 residues. The CDR3 spells CASSLQVYGYTF. The CDR3 DNA is TGTGCCAGCAGTTTACAGGTTTATGGCTACACCTTC.